These T cell receptor beta chains were read from a single sample in a study of PD-L1 blockade in urothelial cancer. Measured with immunoSEQ multiplex PCR; TCRdb has only the in-frame clones, and not every one. The sample lists about 52,000 clones; around 84% were seen once. The sample consisted of PBMCs, taken around atezolizumab (anti-PD-L1) treatment. These receptors originate from a middle-aged man with urothelial cancer. Each CDR3 is given with its conserved first and last residue. Fields, in order: V gene, J gene, D gene, clone size, CDR3 protein, CDR3 DNA. A D gene is named only where the DNA matches it firmly. A clone size is listed for some rows: how often the clone was seen (once, few, many), or a class if it is expanded.

v_gene: TRBV6-5; j_gene: TRBJ2-7; d_gene: TRBD1; abundance: -; CDR3aa: CASSPGQGRYEQYF; CDR3nt: TGTGCCAGCAGTCCCGGACAGGGTCGCTACGAGCAGTACTTC
v_gene: TRBV11-3; j_gene: TRBJ2-1; d_gene: -; abundance: -; CDR3aa: CASSLEGSVGYEQFF; CDR3nt: TGTGCCAGCAGCTTAGAGGGTAGCGTGGGTTATGAGCAGTTCTTC
v_gene: TRBV19; j_gene: TRBJ1-5; d_gene: -; abundance: -; CDR3aa: CASSWRGAQPQHF; CDR3nt: TGTGCCAGTAGCTGGAGGGGCGCCCAGCCCCAGCATTTT
v_gene: TRBV7-6; j_gene: TRBJ1-1; d_gene: TRBD1; abundance: -; CDR3aa: CASTSSQGPNTEAFF; CDR3nt: TGTGCCAGCACATCGTCACAGGGGCCGAACACTGAAGCTTTCTTT
v_gene: TRBV4-1; j_gene: TRBJ2-7; d_gene: TRBD1; abundance: -; CDR3aa: CASGSDRGREYEQYF; CDR3nt: TGCGCCAGCGGCTCAGACAGGGGGCGCGAGTACGAGCAGTACTTC
v_gene: TRBV5-4; j_gene: TRBJ2-7; d_gene: TRBD2; abundance: -; CDR3aa: CASSSPQSRGGSYEQYF; CDR3nt: TGTGCCAGCAGCTCACCCCAAAGTCGGGGGGGGTCCTACGAGCAGTACTTC
v_gene: TRBV6-6; j_gene: TRBJ2-5; d_gene: TRBD2; abundance: -; CDR3aa: CASTSQPGLRSGTQYF; CDR3nt: TGTGCCAGCACCTCGCAACCGGGACTACGATCTGGGACCCAGTACTTC
v_gene: TRBV11-2; j_gene: TRBJ2-1; d_gene: TRBD2; abundance: -; CDR3aa: CASSLDSGGGEQFF; CDR3nt: TGTGCCAGCAGCTTAGACTCGGGGGGGGGTGAGCAGTTCTTC
v_gene: TRBV6-5; j_gene: TRBJ2-1; d_gene: -; abundance: -; CDR3aa: CASSYHAGTTYNEQFF; CDR3nt: TGTGCCAGCAGTTACCACGCGGGAACCACCTACAATGAGCAGTTCTTC
v_gene: TRBV27; j_gene: TRBJ2-3; d_gene: TRBD1; abundance: -; CDR3aa: CASRPTGVGTDTQYF; CDR3nt: TGTGCCAGCAGACCGACAGGGGTCGGCACAGATACGCAGTATTTT
v_gene: TRBV5-6; j_gene: TRBJ2-3; d_gene: TRBD2; abundance: -; CDR3aa: CASSFLGGRTTDTQYF; CDR3nt: TGTGCCAGCAGCTTCCTTGGCGGGAGGACCACAGATACGCAGTATTTT
v_gene: TRBV6-6; j_gene: TRBJ1-5; d_gene: -; abundance: -; CDR3aa: CASSPRAGNQPQHF; CDR3nt: TGTGCCAGCAGCCCTCGGGCGGGAAATCAGCCCCAGCATTTT
v_gene: TRBV5-6; j_gene: TRBJ2-7; d_gene: -; abundance: -; CDR3aa: CASSLGGGRYEQYF; CDR3nt: TGTGCCAGCAGCTTAGGGGGGGGGAGGTACGAGCAGTACTTC
v_gene: TRBV2; j_gene: TRBJ2-2; d_gene: -; abundance: -; CDR3aa: CASKGGGNGGELFF; CDR3nt: TGTGCCAGCAAGGGTGGAGGGAACGGCGGGGAGCTGTTTTTT
v_gene: TRBV28; j_gene: TRBJ2-5; d_gene: TRBD2; abundance: -; CDR3aa: CASSSGLAGGSETQYF; CDR3nt: TGTGCCAGCAGTTCCGGACTAGCGGGAGGGTCAGAGACCCAGTACTTC
v_gene: TRBV25-1; j_gene: TRBJ2-1; d_gene: -; abundance: -; CDR3aa: CASSSFNGGRYNEQFF; CDR3nt: TGTGCCAGCAGTTCCTTCAATGGGGGGAGATACAATGAGCAGTTCTTC
v_gene: TRBV7-9; j_gene: TRBJ2-3; d_gene: -; abundance: -; CDR3aa: CASSLGDRDTQYF; CDR3nt: TGTGCCAGCAGCTTAGGAGACAGAGATACGCAGTATTTT
v_gene: TRBV6-5; j_gene: TRBJ1-5; d_gene: TRBD1; abundance: -; CDR3aa: CASTPSGGAGQPQHF; CDR3nt: TGTGCCAGCACCCCGTCAGGGGGCGCGGGTCAGCCCCAGCATTTT
v_gene: TRBV9; j_gene: TRBJ2-1; d_gene: -; abundance: -; CDR3aa: CASSVAGGREQFF; CDR3nt: TGTGCCAGCAGCGTAGCTGGGGGCCGGGAGCAGTTCTTC
v_gene: TRBV6-1; j_gene: TRBJ2-4; d_gene: -; abundance: -; CDR3aa: CASSEALPRHGQYF; CDR3nt: TGTGCCAGCAGTGAAGCGCTGCCGCGACATGGTCAGTACTTC
v_gene: TRBV18; j_gene: TRBJ2-4; d_gene: -; abundance: once; CDR3aa: CASSPLPPLAVAKNIQYF; CDR3nt: TGTGCCAGCTCACCCCTTCCACCTCTAGCAGTAGCCAAAAACATTCAGTACTTC
v_gene: TRBV19; j_gene: TRBJ2-3; d_gene: TRBD1; abundance: -; CDR3aa: CASSIGQGSTDTQYF; CDR3nt: TGTGCCAGTAGTATAGGACAGGGAAGCACAGATACGCAGTATTTT
v_gene: TRBV9; j_gene: TRBJ2-1; d_gene: TRBD2; abundance: -; CDR3aa: CASSVVVSGGRREQFF; CDR3nt: TGTGCCAGCAGCGTAGTTGTTAGCGGGGGGAGGAGGGAGCAGTTCTTC
v_gene: TRBV27; j_gene: TRBJ1-2; d_gene: TRBD1; abundance: -; CDR3aa: CASSPSDRDYGYTF; CDR3nt: TGTGCCAGCAGTCCTTCGGACAGGGACTATGGCTACACCTTC
v_gene: TRBV27; j_gene: TRBJ2-7; d_gene: TRBD2; abundance: -; CDR3aa: CASSSPSTSGHYEQYF; CDR3nt: TGTGCCAGCAGTTCCCCCTCGACTAGCGGGCACTACGAGCAGTACTTC
v_gene: TRBV5-1; j_gene: TRBJ2-5; d_gene: -; abundance: -; CDR3aa: CASSRNREYQETQYF; CDR3nt: TGCGCCAGCAGCAGAAACAGGGAGTACCAAGAGACCCAGTACTTC
v_gene: TRBV5-1; j_gene: TRBJ1-1; d_gene: -; abundance: -; CDR3aa: CASSYSGESSEAFF; CDR3nt: TGCGCCAGCAGCTATTCGGGTGAGAGTTCTGAAGCTTTCTTT
v_gene: TRBV6-1; j_gene: TRBJ1-6; d_gene: -; abundance: -; CDR3aa: CASSETVSSYNSPLHF; CDR3nt: TGTGCCAGCAGTGAGACAGTGAGCTCCTATAATTCACCCCTCCACTTT
v_gene: TRBV28; j_gene: TRBJ2-7; d_gene: -; abundance: -; CDR3aa: CASSSIGGLQYF; CDR3nt: TGTGCCAGCAGCTCGATTGGCGGGTTGCAGTACTTC
v_gene: TRBV2; j_gene: TRBJ2-1; d_gene: TRBD2; abundance: -; CDR3aa: CASSEGRAGGPRSEQFF; CDR3nt: TGTGCCAGCAGTGAAGGGAGAGCGGGGGGGCCTCGGAGTGAGCAGTTCTTC
v_gene: TRBV7-6; j_gene: TRBJ1-4; d_gene: -; abundance: -; CDR3aa: CASSLASGIATNEKLFF; CDR3nt: TGTGCCAGCAGCTTAGCGTCGGGGATTGCAACTAATGAAAAACTGTTTTTT
v_gene: TRBV13; j_gene: TRBJ2-7; d_gene: -; abundance: -; CDR3aa: CASSPVWDNHYEQYF; CDR3nt: TGTGCCAGCAGCCCCGTCTGGGACAACCACTACGAGCAGTACTTC
v_gene: TRBV7-2; j_gene: TRBJ1-6; d_gene: -; abundance: -; CDR3aa: CASSWRGGNSPLHF; CDR3nt: TGTGCCAGCAGCTGGAGAGGCGGTAATTCACCCCTCCACTTT
v_gene: TRBV4-1; j_gene: TRBJ2-5; d_gene: TRBD2; abundance: -; CDR3aa: CASTLAGIGPYQETQYF; CDR3nt: TGCGCCAGCACTCTAGCGGGGATTGGGCCCTACCAAGAGACCCAGTACTTC
v_gene: TRBV19; j_gene: TRBJ2-5; d_gene: TRBD2; abundance: -; CDR3aa: CASSPHPRLAEETQYF; CDR3nt: TGTGCCAGTAGTCCTCATCCGCGACTAGCGGAAGAGACCCAGTACTTC
v_gene: TRBV18; j_gene: TRBJ1-4; d_gene: -; abundance: -; CDR3aa: CASSPGVRDEKLFF; CDR3nt: TGTGCCAGCTCACCCGGGGTGAGGGATGAAAAACTGTTTTTT
v_gene: TRBV10-2; j_gene: TRBJ1-2; d_gene: -; abundance: -; CDR3aa: CASRPSDSGGYTF; CDR3nt: TGCGCCAGCAGACCCTCGGACTCCGGAGGCTACACCTTC
v_gene: TRBV9; j_gene: TRBJ2-5; d_gene: -; abundance: -; CDR3aa: CASSGRGTQYF; CDR3nt: TGTGCCAGCAGCGGGCGCGGGACCCAGTACTTC
v_gene: TRBV30; j_gene: TRBJ1-1; d_gene: -; abundance: -; CDR3aa: CAWMTDRTTEAFF; CDR3nt: TGTGCCTGGATGACAGACCGGACCACTGAAGCTTTCTTT
v_gene: TRBV19; j_gene: TRBJ2-7; d_gene: TRBD2; abundance: -; CDR3aa: CASTGRTSGSYEQYF; CDR3nt: TGTGCCAGTACCGGTAGAACTAGCGGGAGTTACGAGCAGTACTTC
v_gene: TRBV13; j_gene: TRBJ2-2; d_gene: TRBD1; abundance: -; CDR3aa: CASIRTGRTGELFF; CDR3nt: TGTGCCAGCATCCGGACAGGGAGGACCGGGGAGCTGTTTTTT
v_gene: TRBV7-8; j_gene: TRBJ2-4; d_gene: -; abundance: -; CDR3aa: CASSLGGAGKNIQYF; CDR3nt: TGTGCCAGCAGCTTGGGGGGGGCAGGCAAAAACATTCAGTACTTC
v_gene: TRBV6-1; j_gene: TRBJ1-5; d_gene: -; abundance: -; CDR3aa: CASSEAFGQNQPQHF; CDR3nt: TGTGCCAGCAGTGAAGCTTTCGGACAGAATCAGCCCCAGCATTTT
v_gene: TRBV5-1; j_gene: TRBJ1-5; d_gene: TRBD1; abundance: -; CDR3aa: CASSKTGLGNQPQHF; CDR3nt: TGCGCCAGCAGCAAGACAGGGTTGGGCAATCAGCCCCAGCATTTT
v_gene: TRBV5-1; j_gene: TRBJ2-2; d_gene: TRBD2; abundance: once; CDR3aa: CASSLLSGTGELFF; CDR3nt: TGCGCCAGCAGCCTCCTTAGCGGGACCGGGGAGCTGTTTTTT
v_gene: TRBV2; j_gene: TRBJ2-5; d_gene: TRBD2; abundance: once; CDR3aa: CASSLRTGGGETQYF; CDR3nt: TGTGCCAGCAGTTTACGGACCGGGGGAGGGGAGACCCAGTACTTC
v_gene: TRBV5-6; j_gene: TRBJ2-7; d_gene: TRBD1; abundance: -; CDR3aa: CASSSYRGNYEQYF; CDR3nt: TGTGCCAGCAGCTCGTACAGGGGGAACTACGAGCAGTACTTC
v_gene: TRBV19; j_gene: TRBJ2-6; d_gene: TRBD2; abundance: once; CDR3aa: CASRGGTGLAPSSGANVLTF; CDR3nt: TGTGCCAGTAGAGGAGGGACCGGACTAGCCCCAAGCTCTGGGGCCAACGTCCTGACTTTC
v_gene: TRBV25-1; j_gene: TRBJ2-2; d_gene: -; abundance: -; CDR3aa: CASGHSMGFGELFF; CDR3nt: TGTGCCAGCGGACACAGTATGGGGTTCGGGGAGCTGTTTTTT
v_gene: TRBV27; j_gene: TRBJ2-5; d_gene: -; abundance: -; CDR3aa: CASRSGLDQETQYF; CDR3nt: TGTGCCAGCAGAAGCGGGCTAGACCAAGAGACCCAGTACTTC
v_gene: TRBV14; j_gene: TRBJ2-7; d_gene: TRBD2; abundance: -; CDR3aa: CASSQGEGGFTYEQYF; CDR3nt: TGTGCCAGCAGCCAAGGGGAGGGTGGTTTTACCTACGAGCAGTACTTC
v_gene: TRBV6-6; j_gene: TRBJ2-1; d_gene: -; abundance: -; CDR3aa: CASDRYRENEQFF; CDR3nt: TGTGCCAGCGACCGTTACCGGGAGAATGAGCAGTTCTTC
v_gene: TRBV7-9; j_gene: TRBJ2-7; d_gene: TRBD2; abundance: -; CDR3aa: CASSLAGGVSEQYF; CDR3nt: TGTGCCAGCAGCCTTGCGGGGGGCGTTAGCGAGCAGTACTTC
v_gene: TRBV7-8; j_gene: TRBJ2-7; d_gene: -; abundance: -; CDR3aa: CASSLTRTYEQYF; CDR3nt: TGTGCCAGCAGCTTGACACGTACCTACGAGCAGTACTTC
v_gene: TRBV11-3; j_gene: TRBJ2-7; d_gene: -; abundance: -; CDR3aa: CASSQNEAYEQYF; CDR3nt: TGTGCCAGCAGCCAAAATGAGGCCTACGAGCAGTACTTC